By sample fraction, the clone carrying this T cell receptor (beta chain) is large. This entry is derived from a study of human CD4 T cells and Enterobacteriaceae. Detection sensitivity for CFSE-low antigen-reactive cultures was one cell in 40,000. The data were produced by immunoSEQ multiplex PCR, yet TCRdb's version contains in-frame clones alone and is incomplete. The sample consists of some 1,300 clones, less than 60% of them appearing once. Germline V gene data show CDR1 as GTSNPN and CDR2 as SVGIG (reference sequence). CDR3 length: 16 amino acids. Trimming cost V 0 bases and J 4 bases, with 17 bases left between them. CFSE-low CD25+ ICOS+ proliferating activated T cells were FACS-sorted after 6-7 days. Irradiated autologous monocytes pulsed with antigen were cultured at a 2:1 ratio with CFSE-labeled memory CD4+ T cells. All CD4+ cells other than CD45RA+CCR7+CD95- naive cells were sorted as memory, over 98% pure. Healthy donors' blood was sourced from blood donation centers in Switzerland. Positive selection with CD4 and CD14 microbeads isolated CD4+ T cells and monocytes. Before sorting, cells positive for CD8, CD14, CD16, CD56, CD19 or bright CD25 were removed.

This TCR derives from a human donor in good health. The V gene is TRBV30, the J gene TRBJ2-3; a weak D match, TRBD1 (8 bases). Input material: bacteria-reactive CD4+ T cells grown in culture. Regarding subset: CFSE-low proliferating memory CD4 T cells sorted after in vitro stimulation with a heat-inactivated bacterium or M. tuberculosis lysate. CDR3: CAWSVRTGRGPDTQYF. In nucleotides, the CDR3 is TGTGCCTGGAGTGTAAGGACAGGGAGGGGTCCAGATACGCAGTATTTT.